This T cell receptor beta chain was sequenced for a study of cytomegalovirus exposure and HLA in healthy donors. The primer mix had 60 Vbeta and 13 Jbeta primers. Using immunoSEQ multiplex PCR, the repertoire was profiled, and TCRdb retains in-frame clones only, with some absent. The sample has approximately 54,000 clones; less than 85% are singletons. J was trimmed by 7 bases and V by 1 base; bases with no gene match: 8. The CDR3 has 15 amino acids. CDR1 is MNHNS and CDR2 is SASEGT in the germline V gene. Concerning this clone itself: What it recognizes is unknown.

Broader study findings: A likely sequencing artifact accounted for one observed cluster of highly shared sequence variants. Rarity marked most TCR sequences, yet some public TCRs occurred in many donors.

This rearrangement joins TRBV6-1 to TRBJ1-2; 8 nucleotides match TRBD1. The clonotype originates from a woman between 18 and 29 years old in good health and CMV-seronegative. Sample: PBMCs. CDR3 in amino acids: CASSEDGTGRGGYTF. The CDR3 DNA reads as TGTGCCAGCAGTGAAGACGGGACAGGACGGGGTGGCTACACCTTC.